A single sample gave rise to the 9 T cell receptor beta chains below, sequenced in a study. Via MiXCR, TCRdb re-called the RT-PCR reads, giving one row per CDR3 protein. The sample has more than 550,000 distinct CDR3 sequences, about 14% seen once. Sequenced material: memory CD4+ T cells from blood. These receptors all come from a female donor in good health, serving as a healthy control.

This clonotype was seen a few times. The chain links TRBV7-2 to TRBJ2-2; D tentatively fits TRBD1 or TRBD2 (5 bases each). Looked up from germline, CDR1 is SGHTA and CDR2 is FQGNSA. V was clipped by 5 bases and J by 9 bases, with 13 bases between them. This CDR3 contains 13 residues. The CDR3 coding sequence is TGTGCCAGCAGCCAAGGGACCGGCCGGGAGCTGTTTTTT. Translating it yields CASSQGTGRELFF. Complete variable domain (other parts from reference TRBV7-2 and TRBJ2-2): GAGVSQSPSNKVTEKGKDVELRCDPISGHTALYWYRQSLGQGLEFLIYFQGNSAPDKSGLPSDRFSAERTGGSVSTLTIQRTQQEDSAVYLCASSQGTGRELFFGEGSRLTVL.

There are many counts of this clonotype. The V gene is TRBV7-9, the J gene TRBJ2-1; 7 nucleotides match TRBD2. CDR1 SEHNR and CDR2 FQNEAQ come from the germline V gene (reference sequence). The V segment lost 4 bases and the J segment 4 bases; nucleotides outside the gene matches: 4. The CDR3 runs 14 residues. The CDR3: CASSYNGGYNEQFF. In nucleotides, the CDR3 is TGTGCCAGCAGCTATAACGGGGGGTACAATGAGCAGTTCTTC.

This clonotype was counted only a few times. V and J are TRBV19 and TRBJ2-4; 9 bases match TRBD1. Germline CDR1 LNHDA, CDR2 SQIVND (reference sequence). This CDR3 spans 14 amino acids. The ends lost 5 bases at V and 7 bases at J; junction bases unmatched: 6. In DNA form, the CDR3 reads TGTGCCAGTAGTTTTTGGGACAGGGTCAACATTCAGTACTTC. This gives the protein CASSFWDRVNIQYF.

This clonotype has ten or more counts. One end of the junction is discordant with germline, which a read error may explain. The chain joins TRBV29-1 to TRBJ1-2; 9 bases are shared with TRBD1. CDR3 size: 12 residues. Germline CDR1 and CDR2: SQVTM and ANQGSEA. In DNA, the CDR3 is TGCAGCGTTGAGGGGACAGGGCTCAACCTTATCTTC. This translates into CSVEGTGLNLIF. Full variable domain (outside the CDR3, taken from reference TRBV29-1 and TRBJ1-2): SAVISQKPSRDICQRGTSLTIQCQVDSQVTMMFWYRQQPGQSLTLIATANQGSEATYESGFVIDKFPISRPNLTFSTLTVSNMSPEDSSIYLCSVEGTGLNLIFGSGTRLTVV.

The rearrangement links TRBV7-9 to TRBJ1-2; 7 nucleotides align to TRBD1. Looked up from germline, CDR1 is SEHNR and CDR2 is FQNEAQ (reference sequence). The V gene end was trimmed by 3 bases and the J gene end by 0 bases; junction bases not matched to a gene: 7. The CDR3 totals 16 residues. Written as DNA, the CDR3 is TGTGCCAGCAGCTTGACAGGGCTCACGCCTAACTATGGCTACACCTTC. Protein: CASSLTGLTPNYGYTF.

CDR3 loop: CASSLNPGEETQYF. The CDR3 nucleotides read TGTGCCAGCAGCTTAAACCCGGGGGAAGAGACCCAGTACTTC. This rearrangement joins TRBV7-3 to TRBJ2-5, with D perhaps TRBD2 (6 bases). Trimming cost V 1 base and J 3 bases, with 9 bases left between them. Germline CDR1 and CDR2: SGHTA and FQGTGA. This CDR3 has 14 residues. Full variable domain (remainder filled in from reference TRBV7-3 and TRBJ2-5): GAGVSQTPSNKVTEKGKYVELRCDPISGHTALYWYRQSLGQGPEFLIYFQGTGAADDSGLPNDRFFAVRPEGSVSTLKIQRTERGDSAVYLCASSLNPGEETQYFGPGTRLLVL.

In this sample, this clonotype turned up a few times. The chain has TRBV20-1 and TRBJ2-7; 9 bases map to TRBD2. The J segment lost 4 bases and the V segment lost 5 bases, leaving 27 bases of the junction unmatched. The germline V gene encodes CDR1 DFQATT and CDR2 SNEGSKA (reference sequence). The CDR3 is made up of 20 amino acids. The CDR3 reads CSAGSYSRKKGSGSGYEQYF. The CDR3 nucleotides read TGCAGTGCTGGGTCATACAGCAGAAAAAAGGGTAGCGGGAGTGGTTACGAGCAGTACTTC.

This chain uses TRBV5-4 with TRBJ2-7, with 8 bases aligning to TRBD2. V trimming: 3 bases; J trimming: 5 bases; junction bases outside the gene matches: 7. The CDR3 is made up of 14 amino acids. CDR1 and CDR2 from the germline V gene are SGHNT and YYREEE (reference sequence). CDR3 DNA: TGTGCCAGCAGCTCTAAAGCGGGAGTTAACGAGCAGTACTTC. Translation: CASSSKAGVNEQYF.

V gene TRBV7-9 combines with J gene TRBJ2-1; D unresolved. The CDR3 runs 13 residues. Germline V gene lookup returns CDR1 SEHNR and CDR2 FQNEAQ (reference sequence). Deletions cut 1 base from V and 7 bases from J, with 8 bases between. The CDR3 DNA reads as TGTGCCAGCAGCTTAGGGTTTGGGAATGAGCAGTTCTTC. Amino acid sequence: CASSLGFGNEQFF.